This is a list of T cell receptor beta chains from one sample in a study of OX40 agonist ivuxolimab in advanced cancers. Repertoires were generated with immunoSEQ multiplex PCR, while TCRdb's copy carries only in-frame clones and drops some. The sample lists more than 45,000 clones; about 86% were seen once. Specimen: CD4+ or CD8+ T cells sorted from blood, collected in a trial of the OX40 agonist ivuxolimab. The receptors derive from an adult with an advanced solid tumor such as melanoma, head and neck, liver or kidney cancer. Both conserved end residues are part of each CDR3. A D gene is named only where the DNA matches it firmly. Size tells how often a clone was seen (once, few, many) or the class of an expanded clone, and some rows leave it out.

TRBV7-3	.	TRBD1	TRBJ2-2	TGTGCCAGCAGCTCCCAGGGGGCAGTGACTACCGGGGAGCTGTTTTTT	CASSSQGAVTTGELFF
TRBV18	.	TRBD1	TRBJ1-1	TGTGCCAGCTCACGACAGGGGGTAGGGAACACTGAAGCTTTCTTT	CASSRQGVGNTEAFF
TRBV19	.	.	TRBJ1-3	TGTGCCAGTAGTATCGGACAGTTTACTGGAAACACCATATATTTT	CASSIGQFTGNTIYF
TRBV20-1	.	TRBD1	TRBJ1-2	TGCACCACAGGGGGGAACTATGGCTACACCTTC	CTTGGNYGYTF
TRBV7-7	.	.	TRBJ2-6	TGTGCTAGCAGCTTGGGGAACTCTGGGGCCAACGTCCTGACTTTC	CASSLGNSGANVLTF
TRBV9	once	.	TRBJ2-1	TGTGCCAGCAGCCGACAGGGTGGAGGGAGGAATGAGCAGTTCTTC	CASSRQGGGRNEQFF
TRBV6-1	.	.	TRBJ2-1	TGTGCCAGCAGTGAAGTTGGGGACACTGAGCAGTTCTTC	CASSEVGDTEQFF
TRBV6-1	.	.	TRBJ1-5	TGTGCCAGCAGTGGTTCGTGGACAAGTTCAAATCAGCCCCAGCATTTT	CASSGSWTSSNQPQHF
TRBV5-4	.	.	TRBJ2-5	TGTGCCAGCAGCCTTCTGGATCGGGGGACAGCACAAGAGACCCAGTACTTC	CASSLLDRGTAQETQYF
TRBV15	.	.	TRBJ2-5	TGTGCCACCAGCAAGAGGCTAGCTTCGAGGGAGACCCAGTACTTC	CATSKRLASRETQYF
TRBV29-1	.	.	TRBJ2-1	TGCAGCGTCCGGGACTCTTCCATTTACAATGAGCAGTTCTTC	CSVRDSSIYNEQFF
TRBV27	.	TRBD1	TRBJ1-2	TGTGCCAGCAATCCCATAGGGACAGGTTATGGCTACACCTTC	CASNPIGTGYGYTF
TRBV2	.	TRBD2	TRBJ2-1	TGTGCCAGCAGTCCGGGACTAGCGGGATTCTACAATGAGCAGTTCTTC	CASSPGLAGFYNEQFF
TRBV6-5	.	TRBD1	TRBJ1-2	TGTGCCAGCAGACCCGACAGGGATAACTATGGCTACACCTTC	CASRPDRDNYGYTF
TRBV6-1	.	TRBD1	TRBJ1-5	TGTGCTTGCTACAGGGGGCCTTATAGCAATCAGCCCCAGCATTTT	CACYRGPYSNQPQHF
TRBV5-1	.	.	TRBJ2-7	TGCGCCAGCAGCTTACTTAGGGATAGCTCCTACGAGCAGTACTTC	CASSLLRDSSYEQYF
TRBV6-6	.	.	TRBJ2-7	TGTGCCAGCAGTTACTCCGGCTCCTACGAGCAGTACTTC	CASSYSGSYEQYF
TRBV27	.	.	TRBJ2-4	TGTGCCAGCGGCAGTGGGCAGGCCCCGTTGATAGCCAAAAACATTCAGTACTTC	CASGSGQAPLIAKNIQYF
TRBV7-3	.	TRBD1	TRBJ2-7	TGTGCCAGCAGCTTCGACAGGGGAGATAAGCAGTACTTC	CASSFDRGDKQYF
TRBV4-2	once	.	TRBJ1-5	TGTGCCAGCAGCCAAGTAGGAGGGTCCGGGCCCCAGCATTTT	CASSQVGGSGPQHF
TRBV27	once	TRBD1	TRBJ1-6	TGTGCCAGCAGGAGAACAGGGGTCTACTCCTATAATTCACCCCTCCACTTT	CASRRTGVYSYNSPLHF
TRBV5-6	.	TRBD2	TRBJ2-7	TGTGCCAGCACCAAACTCGGGGGGACCTACGAGCAGTACTTC	CASTKLGGTYEQYF
TRBV28	few	.	TRBJ1-5	TGTGCCAGCAGTGCCTCGGCAGTAGGAGATCAGCCCCAGCATTTT	CASSASAVGDQPQHF
TRBV5-3	.	TRBD1	TRBJ1-5	TGTGCCAGAAGCTACCCAGGGGGCAGGAGAAATCAGCCCCAGCATTTT	CARSYPGGRRNQPQHF
TRBV10-2	.	TRBD1	TRBJ1-3	TGCGCCAGCAGTCCGGGACAGCTTACCTCTGGAAACACCATATATTTT	CASSPGQLTSGNTIYF
TRBV10-3	once	TRBD1	TRBJ1-5	TGTGCCACCTCGACAGGGGGCCGGGAGGCCCAGCATTTT	CATSTGGREAQHF
TRBV5-1	.	.	TRBJ2-2	TGCGCCAGCAGCTTGGGTACAGTCACCGGGGAGCTGTTTTTT	CASSLGTVTGELFF
TRBV11-2	.	.	TRBJ1-2	TGTGCCAGCAGCTTAACGTTTGGGCATGGCTACACCTTC	CASSLTFGHGYTF
TRBV4-1	.	.	TRBJ1-3	TGCGCCAGCAGCCAAGGCGGTCAGCTAAAGATGTCAGGGTCGGTAAACACCATATATTTT	CASSQGGQLKMSGSVNTIYF